This paragraph reports one T cell receptor beta chain. For TCR, cDNA came from 5'RACE template switching, which added a universal primer site and UMIs. One entry per CDR3 protein results from TCRdb running MiXCR on the 5' RACE reads. The sample has some 300,000 distinct CDR3 sequences; 8.5% to 10% are singletons. The sample originates from a study of T cells after yellow fever vaccination. This TCR came from a man younger than 35 who received the YFV17D yellow fever vaccine. The starting material was CD4+ T cells sorted from PBMCs, obtained 5 days after the yellow fever booster vaccination.

The CDR3 spells CASSQASRDRGHEQYF. The CDR3 region has the DNA TGTGCCAGCAGCCAAGCCTCAAGGGACAGGGGACACGAGCAGTACTTC. The chain employs TRBV4-2 and TRBJ2-7; 10 bases are a match to TRBD1. The V segment lost 1 base and the J segment 5 bases; nucleotides outside the gene matches: 8. The CDR3 is 16 amino acids. Per the germline V gene, CDR1 is LGHNA and CDR2 is YNFKEQ.